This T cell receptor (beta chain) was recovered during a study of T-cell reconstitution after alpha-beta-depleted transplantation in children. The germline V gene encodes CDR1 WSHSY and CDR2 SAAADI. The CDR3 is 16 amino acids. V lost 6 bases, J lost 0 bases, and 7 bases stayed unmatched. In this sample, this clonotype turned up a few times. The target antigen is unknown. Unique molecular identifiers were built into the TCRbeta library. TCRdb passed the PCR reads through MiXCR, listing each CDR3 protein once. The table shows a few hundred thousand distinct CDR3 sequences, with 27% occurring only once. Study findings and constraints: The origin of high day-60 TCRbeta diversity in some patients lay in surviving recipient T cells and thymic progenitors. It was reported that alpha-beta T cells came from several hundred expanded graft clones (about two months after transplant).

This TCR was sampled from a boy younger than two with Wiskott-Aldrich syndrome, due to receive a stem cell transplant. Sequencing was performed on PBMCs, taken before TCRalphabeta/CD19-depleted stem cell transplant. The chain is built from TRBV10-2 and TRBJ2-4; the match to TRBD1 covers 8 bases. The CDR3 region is CASRATGEVAKNIQYF. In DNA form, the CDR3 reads TGCGCCAGCAGGGCGACAGGGGAGGTAGCCAAAAACATTCAGTACTTC.